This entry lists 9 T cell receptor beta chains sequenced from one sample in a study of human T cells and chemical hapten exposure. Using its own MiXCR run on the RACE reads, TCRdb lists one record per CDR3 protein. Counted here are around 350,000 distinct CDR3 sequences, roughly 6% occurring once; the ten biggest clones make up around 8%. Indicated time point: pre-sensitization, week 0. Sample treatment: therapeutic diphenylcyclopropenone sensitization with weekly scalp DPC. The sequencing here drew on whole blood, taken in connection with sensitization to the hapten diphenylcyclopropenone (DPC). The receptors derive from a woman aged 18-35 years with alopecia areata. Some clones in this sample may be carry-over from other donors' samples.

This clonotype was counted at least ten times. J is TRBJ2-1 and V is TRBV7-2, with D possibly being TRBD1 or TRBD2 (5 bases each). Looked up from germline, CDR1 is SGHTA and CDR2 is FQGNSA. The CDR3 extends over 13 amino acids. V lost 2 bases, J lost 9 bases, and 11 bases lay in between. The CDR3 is CASSLMGEGEQFF. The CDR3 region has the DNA TGTGCCAGCAGCTTAATGGGGGAAGGTGAGCAGTTCTTC.

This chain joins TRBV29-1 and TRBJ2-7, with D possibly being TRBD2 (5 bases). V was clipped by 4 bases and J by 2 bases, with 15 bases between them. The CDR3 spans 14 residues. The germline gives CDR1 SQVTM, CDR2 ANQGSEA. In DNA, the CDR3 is TGCAGCGTTGTCACGGAGGCCGCCCCCTACGAGCAGTACTTC. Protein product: CSVVTEAAPYEQYF.

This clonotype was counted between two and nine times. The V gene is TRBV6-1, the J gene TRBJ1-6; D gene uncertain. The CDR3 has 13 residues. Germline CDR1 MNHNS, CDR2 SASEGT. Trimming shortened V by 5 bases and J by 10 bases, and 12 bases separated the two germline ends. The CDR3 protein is CASSLRVDSPLHF. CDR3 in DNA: TGTGCCAGCAGTTTAAGGGTAGACTCACCCCTCCACTTT.

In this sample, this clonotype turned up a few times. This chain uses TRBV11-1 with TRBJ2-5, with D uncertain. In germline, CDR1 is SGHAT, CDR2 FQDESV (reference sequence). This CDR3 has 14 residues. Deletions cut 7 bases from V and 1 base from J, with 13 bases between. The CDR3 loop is CASTNRAVQETQYF. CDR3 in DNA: TGTGCCAGCACGAACCGGGCCGTCCAAGAGACCCAGTACTTC.

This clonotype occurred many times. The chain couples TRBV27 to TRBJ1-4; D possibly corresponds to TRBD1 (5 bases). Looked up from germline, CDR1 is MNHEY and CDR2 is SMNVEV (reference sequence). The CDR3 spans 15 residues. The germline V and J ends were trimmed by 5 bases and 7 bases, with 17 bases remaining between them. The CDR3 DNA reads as TGTGCCAGCAGTCTCTATCGGGCTCAGGGTGAAAAACTGTTTTTT. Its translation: CASSLYRAQGEKLFF.

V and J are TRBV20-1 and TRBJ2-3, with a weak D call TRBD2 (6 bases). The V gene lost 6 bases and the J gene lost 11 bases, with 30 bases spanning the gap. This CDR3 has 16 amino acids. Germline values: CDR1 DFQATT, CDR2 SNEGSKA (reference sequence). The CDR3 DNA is TGCAGTGCCAAGGCACCCGACTACCCGTTGGGAGGTCGGCAGTATTTT. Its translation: CSAKAPDYPLGGRQYF.

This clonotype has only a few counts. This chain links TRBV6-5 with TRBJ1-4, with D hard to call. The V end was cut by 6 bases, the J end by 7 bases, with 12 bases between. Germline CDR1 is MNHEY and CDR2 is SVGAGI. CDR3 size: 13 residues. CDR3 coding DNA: TGTGCCAGCAGCCCAAAGCGTACTGAAAAACTGTTTTTT. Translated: CASSPKRTEKLFF.

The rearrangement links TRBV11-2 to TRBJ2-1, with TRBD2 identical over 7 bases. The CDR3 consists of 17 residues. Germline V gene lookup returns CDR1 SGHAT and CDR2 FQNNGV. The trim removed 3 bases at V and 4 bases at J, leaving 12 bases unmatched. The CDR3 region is CASSFYGLGGIYNEQFF. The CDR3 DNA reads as TGTGCCAGCAGCTTTTATGGTTTGGGGGGGATATACAATGAGCAGTTCTTC.

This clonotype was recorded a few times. The CDR3 region has the DNA TGTGCCAGCAGCTTTGGGGGCTTACGGAATGAGCAGTTCTTC. Encoded protein: CASSFGGLRNEQFF. The chain joins TRBV5-4 to TRBJ2-1; D may be TRBD1 (6 bases). V lost 2 bases and J lost 7, with 13 bases in between. Germline CDR1 SGHNT, CDR2 YYREEE (reference sequence). CDR3 size: 14 residues. The full variable domain, completed using reference TRBV5-4 and TRBJ2-1, is ETGVTQSPTHLIKTRGQQVTLRCSSQSGHNTVSWYQQALGQGPQFIFQYYREEENGRGNFPPRFSGLQFPNYSSELNVNALELDDSALYLCASSFGGLRNEQFFGPGTRLTVL.